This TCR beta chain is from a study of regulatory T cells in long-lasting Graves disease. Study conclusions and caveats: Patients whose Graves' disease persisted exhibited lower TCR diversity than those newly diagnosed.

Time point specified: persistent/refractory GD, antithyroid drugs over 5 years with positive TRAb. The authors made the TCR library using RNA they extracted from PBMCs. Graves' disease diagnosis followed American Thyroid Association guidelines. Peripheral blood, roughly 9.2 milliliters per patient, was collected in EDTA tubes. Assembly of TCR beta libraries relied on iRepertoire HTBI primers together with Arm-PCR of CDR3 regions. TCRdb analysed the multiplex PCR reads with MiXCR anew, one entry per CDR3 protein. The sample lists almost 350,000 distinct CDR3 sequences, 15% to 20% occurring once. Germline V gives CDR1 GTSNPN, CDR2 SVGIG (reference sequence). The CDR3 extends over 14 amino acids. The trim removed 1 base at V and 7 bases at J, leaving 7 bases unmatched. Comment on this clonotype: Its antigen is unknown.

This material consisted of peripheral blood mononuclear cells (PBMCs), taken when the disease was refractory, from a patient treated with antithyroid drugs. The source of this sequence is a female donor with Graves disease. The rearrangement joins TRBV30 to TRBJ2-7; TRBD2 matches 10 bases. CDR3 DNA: TGTGCCTGGAGTGCCATTCAACTAGCGGGGGAGCAGTACTTC. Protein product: CAWSAIQLAGEQYF.